Here is one T cell receptor beta chain with its context. The antigen remains undetermined. The sample comes from a study of T cells after yellow fever vaccination. Broader study findings: Repertoires sorted by FACS could include abundant clonotypes that are contaminants from the bulk population. Subsequent booster samples again held most clones from primary vaccination (just under 98% CD4, 88% CD8). Secondary responses were weaker yet peaked faster, day 5 versus 15.

Germline CDR1 reads SGHTA; CDR2 reads FQGTGA. The CDR3 runs to 15 residues. The germline V and J ends were trimmed by 1 base and 2 bases, with 10 bases remaining between them. It was through 5'RACE template switching that TCR cDNA was made, with a universal primer site and UMIs added. Each CDR3 protein gets one entry after TCRdb re-called the 5' RACE reads with MiXCR. The table lists hundreds of thousands of distinct CDR3 sequences, roughly 19% of them singletons. Sequencing used PBMCs, obtained 15 days after the yellow fever booster vaccination. This sequence originates from a man aged 25-45 years who received the YFV17D yellow fever vaccine. This sequence joins TRBV7-3 and TRBJ2-3, with a possible D match to TRBD1 (6 bases). The CDR3 here is CASSLMGTYTDTQYF. CDR3 nucleotides: TGTGCCAGCAGCTTAATGGGGACATACACAGATACGCAGTATTTT.